This T cell receptor (beta chain) stems from a study of T cell repertoires in cytomegalovirus infection. With respect to this clonotype: Antigen: not known.

TCRdb called the reads again in MiXCR, with one record for every CDR3 protein. The table lists fewer than 950,000 distinct CDR3 sequences, 32% of them singletons. V was pared by 3 bases and J by 4 bases, with 10 bases between. This CDR3 has 14 amino acids. Germline V gene lookup returns CDR1 MGHRA and CDR2 YSYEKL. The J gene is TRBJ1-3, the V gene TRBV4-1, with D possibly TRBD1 on 6 matching bases. This receptor was taken from a human donor in good health (CMV status not recorded). Some clones in this sample may be carry-over from other donors' samples. Sequenced material: cultured CD8+ T cells from PBMCs, taken from culture after CMV antigen stimulation. The CDR3 DNA sequence: TGCGCCAGCAGCCAGGATGACAGGGGAAACACCATATATTTT. Encoded protein: CASSQDDRGNTIYF.